This TCR beta chain is drawn from a study of HIV-infected children after antiretroviral therapy interruption. The V end was cut by 3 bases, the J end by 1 base, with 12 bases between. The CDR3 has 15 residues. Per germline, CDR1 KGHSH and CDR2 LQKENI. This clonotype has ten or more counts. The TCR library was built from RNA with a 3' RACE protocol and unique molecular identifiers. TCRdb analysed the 3' RACE reads with MiXCR anew, one entry per CDR3 protein. The sample carries 45,000 to 50,000 distinct CDR3 sequences, 4.3% recorded once. Regarding treatment: PENTA 11 planned treatment interruption arm or continuous ART arm. Naive CD4+ CD45RA+ CD45RO- T cells were sorted from thawed PBMCs.

This sequence originates from a pool of human donors with HIV. The V gene is TRBV18, the J gene TRBJ2-5; maybe TRBD1 (5 bases). Specimen: CD45RA+ CD4+ T cells from PBMCs, pooled from several time points, collected from a donor given antiretroviral therapy, either interrupted or continuous. Subset of the sample: naive CD4+ CD45RA+ CD45RO- T cells. CDR3 in amino acids: CASSPLWGSQETQYF. The CDR3 DNA sequence: TGTGCCAGCTCACCCCTTTGGGGCAGCCAAGAGACCCAGTACTTC.